This passage covers 12 T cell receptor beta chains from one sample sequenced in a study of blood T cell repertoires in COVID-19. The assay was immunoSEQ multiplex PCR, and TCRdb's table has in-frame clones only and misses some. The table lists approximately 300,000 clones, approximately 85% of them singletons. The sequenced material came from peripheral blood. These receptors originate from a human donor with COVID-19, enrolled during active disease. The donor label of this sample is uncertain.

This chain uses TRBV4-2 with TRBJ2-5; perhaps TRBD2 as D (5 bases). Trimming took off 0 bases at V and 2 bases at J, with 16 bases between the two ends. Germline lookup yields CDR1 LGHNA and CDR2 YNFKEQ. The CDR3 is 17 residues long. In nucleotides, the CDR3 is TGTGCCAGCAGCCAAGATAGGCTAGCTGGGCAACAAGAGACCCAGTACTTC. Amino acid sequence: CASSQDRLAGQQETQYF.

This chain joins TRBV11-3 and TRBJ2-2; D might be TRBD2 (6 bases). The CDR3 runs 15 residues. The germline gives CDR1 SGHNT, CDR2 YENEEA. The V end lost 5 bases, the J end lost 11 bases, and 21 bases lay between the germline ends. The CDR3 sequence: CASSTTGAGWDELFF. CDR3 sequence (DNA): TGTGCCAGCAGCACCACGGGAGCCGGCTGGGATGAGCTGTTTTTT.

The gene calls are TRBV6-1 and TRBJ1-1; D may be TRBD1 (6 bases). With 4 bases removed from V and 2 bases from J, the gap between germline ends came to 23 bases. Germline V CDR1 and CDR2: MNHNS, SASEGT. This CDR3 has 18 residues. Written as DNA, the CDR3 is TGTGCCAGCAGTGCCACCATCACTACCAGGGGCTACAACACTGAAGCTTTCTTT. Its translation: CASSATITTRGYNTEAFF.

The CDR3 nucleotides read TGTGCCAGCAGTCCCGGACAGCTCGCGGAAAAACTGTTTTTT. Translating gives CASSPGQLAEKLFF. The chain links TRBV6-5 to TRBJ1-4; perhaps TRBD1 as D (6 bases). The CDR3 is 14 amino acids. The ends were cut back, 5 bases at V and 8 bases at J, with 15 bases in the middle. CDR1 and CDR2 (germline): MNHEY, SVGAGI.

V and J are TRBV18 and TRBJ2-3, with no clear D. The germline V gene has CDR1 KGHSH and CDR2 LQKENI. This CDR3 contains 15 residues. Trimming cost V 0 bases and J 4 bases, with 11 bases left between them. In DNA, the CDR3 is TGTGCCAGCTCACCACCATTAGATCCGCCAGATACGCAGTATTTT. Encoded protein: CASSPPLDPPDTQYF.

Notes on this clone: Other DNA sequences from this sample encode an identical CDR3 as well. The chain carries TRBV19 and TRBJ1-5, with a tentative D call TRBD1 (6 bases). Trimming took 4 bases from V and 6 from J, leaving 10 bases between them. CDR1 and CDR2 (germline): LNHDA, SQIVND (reference sequence). The CDR3 runs 13 residues. The CDR3: CASSTQGGQPQHF. The CDR3, as DNA: TGTGCCAGTAGTACGCAAGGGGGTCAGCCCCAGCATTTT.

The chain is built from TRBV7-3 and TRBJ2-1; TRBD2 might be the D (6 bases). Trimming shortened V by 2 bases and J by 8 bases, and 7 bases separated the two germline ends. From germline, CDR1 is SGHTA and CDR2 FQGTGA. The CDR3 is made up of 12 amino acids. CDR3 nucleotide sequence: TGTGCCAGCAGCTTAGGAGGGTATGAGCAGTTCTTC. Encoded protein: CASSLGGYEQFF.

The rearrangement links TRBV20-1 to TRBJ1-1, with unresolved D. Germline lookup yields CDR1 DFQATT and CDR2 SNEGSKA (reference sequence). Deletions cut 7 bases from V and 2 bases from J, with 8 bases between. This CDR3 spans 11 amino acids. CDR3 sequence (DNA): TGCAGTGTCAGAGGAAACACTGAAGCTTTCTTT. Its protein is CSVRGNTEAFF.

The V gene is TRBV28, the J gene TRBJ2-7, with D perhaps matching TRBD1 (6 bases). There are 14 residues in the CDR3. Germline V gives CDR1 MDHEN, CDR2 SYDVKM. Trimming removed 5 bases from V and 2 bases from J, with 13 bases in between. This chain's CDR3 is CASSAHRDTYEQYF. In DNA form, the CDR3 reads TGTGCCAGCAGTGCACACAGGGATACCTACGAGCAGTACTTC.

The chain recombines TRBV6-1 with TRBJ1-2; 7 nucleotides line up with TRBD1. The trim removed 1 base at V and 8 bases at J, leaving 7 bases unmatched. The germline V gene has CDR1 MNHNS and CDR2 SASEGT. The length of the CDR3 is 14 residues. CDR3 nucleotides: TGTGCCAGCAGTGAAGACAGGGGCCGGTGGGGCTACACCTTC. It yields the protein CASSEDRGRWGYTF.

Points on this clone: One end of the junction does not line up with germline, which may come from a read error. This chain uses TRBV7-7 with TRBJ2-2; 10 nucleotides match TRBD2. The germline V gene encodes CDR1 SSHAT and CDR2 FNYEAQ (reference sequence). The CDR3 is 15 amino acids. CDR3 DNA sequence: TGTGCTAGCAGACCTAGCGGGAGAAACACCGGGGAGCTGTTTTTT. Protein product: CASRPSGRNTGELFF.

The CDR3 is CASGPGTSGSNEQFF. The CDR3 nucleotides are TGTGCTAGTGGCCCCGGGACTAGCGGGAGCAATGAGCAGTTCTTC. The chain carries TRBV12-5 and TRBJ2-1; 14 bases agree with TRBD2. The CDR3 length is 15 residues. CDR1 is LGHNT, CDR2 FRNRAP, per germline. After removal of 6 bases from V and 6 bases from J, the junction contained 4 bases not matched to a gene.